Shown below are 30 T cell receptor beta chains from a single sample sequenced in a study of CD8+ T cells in alopecia areata. Isolated RNA was reverse transcribed into cDNA used as the sequencing template. This table comes from immunoSEQ multiplex PCR, and its TCRdb copy is limited to in-frame clones, with some not included. The sample consists of more than 85,000 clones, less than 50% of them appearing once. Sequencing input: CD4+ T cells sorted from blood. The receptor source for this set is a human donor with alopecia areata.

The rearrangement uses TRBV29-1 and TRBJ1-1; 8 bases line up with TRBD1. V shed 6 bases and J 1 base; nucleotides not matched to a gene: 7. The CDR3 has 14 residues. Germline lookup yields CDR1 SQVTM and CDR2 ANQGSEA. The CDR3 protein is CSVQRQGKNTEAFF. CDR3 bases: TGCAGCGTCCAGCGACAGGGGAAGAACACTGAAGCTTTCTTT.

The chain has TRBV30 and TRBJ2-3; TRBD1 matches at 7 bases. V trimming: 5 bases; J trimming: 4 bases; junction bases outside the gene matches: 9. This CDR3 has 14 residues. Germline lookup yields CDR1 GTSNPN and CDR2 SVGIG (reference sequence). The CDR3 coding sequence is TGTGCCTGGGACAGGGATTTTGTCGCAGATACGCAGTATTTT. Amino acid sequence: CAWDRDFVADTQYF.

V gene TRBV6-5 combines with J gene TRBJ1-6, with 8 bases that match TRBD1. The CDR3 runs 14 residues. Germline CDR1 MNHEY, CDR2 SVGAGI. With V trimmed by 7 bases and J by 10 bases, 9 bases remained unmatched. The CDR3 DNA sequence: TGTGCCAGCACTAGGACAGGGTCCAGCTCACCCCTCCACTTT. This gives the protein CASTRTGSSSPLHF.

This chain uses TRBV29-1 with TRBJ2-3; a possible D gene is TRBD2 (5 bases). V was shortened by 8 bases and J by 2 bases, with 17 bases between the two germline ends. The CDR3 contains 14 residues. In germline, CDR1 is SQVTM, CDR2 ANQGSEA. CDR3 nucleotides: TGCAGCTCTTCAACGGGATTCGACACAGATACGCAGTATTTT. This translates into CSSSTGFDTDTQYF.

This chain connects TRBV25-1 to TRBJ2-7; 8 nucleotides line up with TRBD1. The length of the CDR3 is 15 residues. CDR1 is MGHDK, CDR2 SYGVNS, per germline. Losses at the gene ends were 4 bases for V and 1 base for J; bases not matched to a gene: 6. The CDR3 DNA follows: TGTGCCAGCAGTGTTGGACAGGGACTTTCCTACGAGCAGTACTTC. It codes for CASSVGQGLSYEQYF.

This chain uses TRBV6-6 with TRBJ2-5, with TRBD1 matching over 8 bases. Unmatched junction bases numbered 2, after V lost 0 bases and J lost 5 bases. This CDR3 contains 14 residues. Per the germline V gene, CDR1 is MNHNY and CDR2 is SVGAGI (reference sequence). The CDR3 sequence is CASSYSQGAETQYF. The DNA of the CDR3 is TGTGCCAGCAGTTACTCCCAGGGGGCGGAGACCCAGTACTTC.

The table lists this clone with a few counts. The gene calls are TRBV29-1 and TRBJ2-1; 8 nucleotides line up with TRBD2. The germline gives CDR1 SQVTM, CDR2 ANQGSEA. V lost 7 bases, J lost 8 bases, and 10 bases stayed unmatched. This CDR3 spans 13 amino acids. CDR3 nucleotides: TGCAGCGGGGGACACTCAGCGGGGGATGAGCAGTTCTTC. Translation: CSGGHSAGDEQFF.

With regard to this clone: Different DNA sequences within this sample yield the same CDR3. J is TRBJ1-1 and V is TRBV7-2, with D unclear. V lost 1 base, J lost 2 bases, and 5 bases lay in between. The CDR3 contains 13 residues. Germline V gene lookup returns CDR1 SGHTA and CDR2 FQGNSA. In nucleotides, the CDR3 is TGTGCCAGCAGCTTAGGTCGTAACACTGAAGCTTTCTTT. Protein sequence: CASSLGRNTEAFF.

This sequence joins TRBV29-1 and TRBJ2-5, with 9 positions matching TRBD2. In germline, CDR1 is SQVTM, CDR2 ANQGSEA. Unmatched junction bases numbered 2, after V lost 4 bases and J lost 2 bases. The CDR3 is made up of 13 amino acids. The CDR3 bases are TGCAGCGTTGGGACTAGCGAGCAAGAGACCCAGTACTTC. Translating gives CSVGTSEQETQYF. Complete variable domain (other parts from reference TRBV29-1 and TRBJ2-5): SAVISQKPSRDICQRGTSLTIQCQVDSQVTMMFWYRQQPGQSLTLIATANQGSEATYESGFVIDKFPISRPNLTFSTLTVSNMSPEDSSIYLCSVGTSEQETQYFGPGTRLLVL.

Points on this clone: It is unclear where the CDR3 begins or ends on the DNA, so no DNA is shown, and the CDR3 is as TCRdb lists it. This rearrangement joins TRBV7-9 to TRBJ2-4; the D call in the table, TRBD1, was not verified against the DNA. Germline V gene sequence: CDR1 SEHNR, CDR2 FQNEAQ (reference sequence). Termini included, the CDR3 measures 11 amino acids. The CDR3: CASSFGTGTYF.

This clone was found a few times. The chain has TRBV29-1 and TRBJ2-2, with no clear D. The CDR3 loop spans 15 amino acids. The germline V gene has CDR1 SQVTM and CDR2 ANQGSEA. V was pared by 2 bases and J by 6 bases, with 16 bases between. The DNA for the CDR3 is TGCAGCGTTGAAAGGAGCCTTTGGGTCTCCGGGGAGCTGTTTTTT. It encodes CSVERSLWVSGELFF.

The gene calls are TRBV28 and TRBJ1-5; D is undetermined. The CDR3 spans 14 residues. From germline, CDR1 is MDHEN and CDR2 SYDVKM. The V gene lost 3 bases and the J gene lost 6 bases, with 12 bases spanning the gap. DNA for the CDR3: TGTGCCAGCAGTTTGATGAGCGCTTTTCAGCCCCAGCATTTT. Translated: CASSLMSAFQPQHF.

A few counts support this clone. J is TRBJ2-1 and V is TRBV2, with 8 bases that match TRBD2. Unmatched junction bases numbered 5, after V lost 4 bases and J lost 6 bases. Germline assignment: CDR1 SNHLY and CDR2 FYNNEI. The CDR3 has 14 amino acids. The CDR3 loop is CASSGGLAPNEQFF. As DNA, the CDR3 is TGTGCCAGCAGTGGCGGACTAGCCCCCAATGAGCAGTTCTTC.

The chain uses TRBV29-1 and TRBJ2-1; D is undetermined. CDR1 SQVTM and CDR2 ANQGSEA come from the germline V gene. V lost 5 bases, J lost 8 bases, and 10 bases lay in between. The CDR3 totals 11 residues. CDR3 loop: CSVLELYEQFF. The CDR3 DNA reads as TGCAGCGTTCTTGAGTTATATGAGCAGTTCTTC.

The chain employs TRBV23-1 and TRBJ2-7; D remains unclear. TRBV23-1 is an ORF, and what it does is uncertain. The CDR3 covers 11 residues. The germline V and J ends were trimmed by 0 bases and 4 bases, with 1 base remaining between them. CDR3 bases: TGCGCCAGCAGTCAATCGTACGAGCAGTACTTC. Protein product: CASSQSYEQYF.

There are a few counts of this clone. The chain employs TRBV25-1 and TRBJ2-7, with D perhaps matching TRBD2 (6 bases). Trimming took 7 bases from V and 0 from J, leaving 16 bases between them. CDR3 length: 15 amino acids. Germline values: CDR1 MGHDK, CDR2 SYGVNS. The CDR3: CASKYRDCLSYEQYF. In nucleotides, the CDR3 is TGTGCCAGCAAATACCGGGACTGTCTCTCCTACGAGCAGTACTTC.

A single count supports this clone. This rearrangement joins TRBV27 to TRBJ2-1; the D gene is possibly TRBD2 (6 bases). V was clipped by 2 bases and J by 3 bases, with 11 bases between them. The CDR3 length is 15 residues. Germline V gene lookup returns CDR1 MNHEY and CDR2 SMNVEV (reference sequence). The CDR3, as DNA: TGTGCCAGCAGTTTAAGCGGGCTGTTCTACAATGAGCAGTTCTTC. This encodes CASSLSGLFYNEQFF.

This sequence joins TRBV29-1 and TRBJ1-5; D gene uncertain. The V gene's germline CDR1 is SQVTM and CDR2 ANQGSEA. Trimming took off 1 base at V and 3 bases at J, with 4 bases between the two ends. The CDR3 sequence is 12 residues long. The CDR3, as DNA: TGCAGCGTTGAAGTTGACAATCAGCCCCAGCATTTT. Translation: CSVEVDNQPQHF.

This rearrangement joins TRBV29-1 to TRBJ2-5; TRBD1 aligns across 9 bases. Trimming removed 6 bases from V and 2 bases from J; junction bases left unmatched: 4. CDR1 SQVTM and CDR2 ANQGSEA come from the germline V gene. The CDR3 has 13 amino acids. The CDR3 DNA reads as TGCAGCGTAAAACAGGGGGCGCAAGAGACCCAGTACTTC. The encoded protein is CSVKQGAQETQYF.

The chain recombines TRBV29-1 with TRBJ2-1; D uncertain. The V end lost 7 bases, the J end lost 10 bases, and 17 bases lay between the germline ends. The germline gives CDR1 SQVTM, CDR2 ANQGSEA. This CDR3 spans 12 amino acids. CDR3 in amino acids: CSGSGPAEEQFF. As DNA, the CDR3 is TGCAGCGGTTCAGGCCCAGCCGAGGAGCAGTTCTTC.

This clone was detected only once. The chain has TRBV30 and TRBJ2-4; perhaps TRBD1 as D (5 bases). The CDR3 has 13 amino acids. From germline, CDR1 is GTSNPN and CDR2 SVGIG (reference sequence). Trimming stripped 4 bases from V and 7 bases from J, with 14 bases between. As DNA, the CDR3 is TGTGCCTGGAACCTAGACAGCCAGAACATTCAGTACTTC. Its translation: CAWNLDSQNIQYF.

V usage is TRBV30 and J usage is TRBJ2-2; D is possibly TRBD1 or TRBD2 (5 bases each). The CDR3 consists of 14 residues. Germline values: CDR1 GTSNPN, CDR2 SVGIG (reference sequence). Trimming stripped 3 bases from V and 9 bases from J, with 17 bases between. In nucleotides, the CDR3 is TGTGCCTGGAGGGGGGTAGGGGCCCTCCGGGAGCTGTTTTTT. Residues: CAWRGVGALRELFF.

This clone turned up a few times. The gene calls are TRBV28 and TRBJ1-6; D perhaps matches TRBD1 (6 bases). The CDR3 runs 16 residues. Germline V lookup: CDR1 MDHEN, CDR2 SYDVKM. V was clipped by 2 bases and J by 4 bases, with 12 bases between them. CDR3 nucleotide sequence: TGTGCCAGCAGTTTAAGGGACAAGGGATATAATTCACCCCTCCACTTT. Protein product: CASSLRDKGYNSPLHF.

This chain uses TRBV5-1 with TRBJ2-3; D might be TRBD1 (6 bases). Trimming shortened V by 5 bases and J by 4 bases, and 20 bases separated the two germline ends. The CDR3 has 16 residues. Germline V CDR1 and CDR2: SGHRS, YFSETQ. CDR3 in DNA: TGCGCCAGCAGTCTAGGGGGAGACCGCCTGGCAGATACGCAGTATTTT. Encoded protein: CASSLGGDRLADTQYF.

This clone has more than one count but fewer than ten. The V call is TRBV29-1, the J call TRBJ1-2, with D perhaps TRBD1 (5 bases). V was trimmed by 4 bases and J by 7 bases, leaving 10 bases between them. Germline lookup yields CDR1 SQVTM and CDR2 ANQGSEA. The CDR3 has 11 amino acids. The CDR3 DNA reads TGCAGCGTTGCAGGGTCCAGTGGCTACACCTTC. Amino acid sequence: CSVAGSSGYTF.

Note on this clone: This may be a read error, as it is one base from a much larger clone. The sample contains more than one DNA sequence encoding this CDR3. The V and J genes are TRBV11-2 and TRBJ2-1; unclear D gene. Germline V gene data show CDR1 as SGHAT and CDR2 as FQNNGV. The CDR3 covers 13 residues. CDR3 in amino acids: CASSLGAYNEQFF. CDR3 nucleotides: TGTGCCAGCAGCTTAGGAGCTTACAATGAACAGTTCTTC.

The chain combines TRBV4-2 with TRBJ2-6; the D is unclear. V shed 0 bases and J shed 2 bases, with 8 bases lying between them. The CDR3 contains 16 residues. CDR1 is LGHNA and CDR2 is YNFKEQ in the germline V gene. The CDR3 is CASSQEVAAGANVLTF. Written as DNA, the CDR3 is TGTGCCAGCAGCCAAGAGGTAGCAGCTGGGGCCAACGTCCTGACTTTC.

The V gene is TRBV20-1, the J gene TRBJ2-5; D is undetermined. Germline-derived CDR1 and CDR2 are DFQATT and SNEGSKA (reference sequence). V gave up 0 bases and J gave up 7 bases, with 6 bases separating them. The CDR3 totals 11 residues. The CDR3 spells CSARDAGTQYF. DNA for the CDR3: TGCAGTGCTAGAGATGCAGGGACCCAGTACTTC.

This clone was counted only a few times. The CDR3 spells CASSSSQGRGVYTF. CDR3 nucleotide sequence: TGTGCCAGCAGTTCCTCTCAGGGGAGAGGTGTCTACACCTTC. This chain uses TRBV28 with TRBJ1-2, with D perhaps matching TRBD1 (6 bases). V gave up 4 bases and J gave up 10 bases, with 19 bases separating them. The CDR3 loop spans 14 amino acids. From germline, CDR1 is MDHEN and CDR2 SYDVKM.

This clone was seen a single time. The chain joins TRBV7-2 to TRBJ2-1; 12 bases fit TRBD2. Germline V gene lookup returns CDR1 SGHTA and CDR2 FQGNSA. The CDR3 has 15 residues. V trimming: 4 bases; J trimming: 4 bases; junction bases outside the gene matches: 2. The CDR3 region has the DNA TGTGCCAGCAGCTCTAGCGGGGGGGTGTACAATGAGCAGTTCTTC. As protein: CASSSSGGVYNEQFF.